This note documents a single T cell receptor beta chain sequence. Antigen unknown. With 4 bases removed from V and 2 bases from J, the gap between germline ends came to 8 bases. The germline gives CDR1 SGHAT, CDR2 FQNNGV. This CDR3 contains 13 residues. The primer mix had 60 Vbeta and 13 Jbeta primers. Assay: immunoSEQ multiplex PCR; the TCRdb copy retains only in-frame clones and omits some. The sample gives approximately 97,000 clones, 81% of which show up once; approximately 5.4% is in the top ten. The source of the sample is a study of cytomegalovirus exposure and HLA in healthy donors. Whole-study context: HLA-typed donors contributed some 83 million unique TCRs, which were held in an early data release. Genotyping showed roughly 86% of over 350 donors falling in the Caucasian-associated ancestry cluster.

Study-wide findings and caveats: High specificity and sensitivity for cytomegalovirus status were reported for the classifier.

The TCR originated in a middle-aged man in good health and CMV-seropositive. The rearrangement joins TRBV11-2 to TRBJ1-2; possible D gene TRBD1, 6 bases. Source material: PBMCs. In nucleotides, the CDR3 is TGTGCCAGCAGCTCCGGGACAAACTATGGCTACACCTTC. Translating gives CASSSGTNYGYTF.